These T cell receptor beta chains were read from a single sample in a study of T cells in Graves' hyperthyroidism and ophthalmopathy. TCRdb re-analysed the multiplex PCR reads in MiXCR, keeping a single row per CDR3 protein. Of about 520,000 distinct CDR3 sequences listed, around 24% are singletons. Sequenced material: blood. These receptors originate from a woman aged 25 to 39 with Graves' ophthalmopathy. The CDR3 runs from the conserved cysteine through the conserved F or W. Each record gives: J gene, clone size, CDR3 length, V gene, D gene, CDR3 protein, CDR3 DNA. The D gene is left open where the match is weak. Expanded clones are given a class, and other clones once, few, many or no size at all.

TRBJ1-1	many	15	TRBV9	-	CASSTQTGRDTEAFF	TGTGCCAGCAGCACCCAAACAGGGAGGGACACTGAAGCTTTCTTT
TRBJ1-1	many	16	TRBV6-5	TRBD1	CASSYSTGDVGTEAFF	TGTGCCAGCAGTTACTCTACAGGGGATGTTGGCACTGAAGCTTTCTTT
TRBJ1-2	many	12	TRBV29-1	TRBD1	CSAGQVFYGYTF	TGCAGCGCCGGACAGGTCTTCTATGGCTACACCTTC
TRBJ2-2	-	16	TRBV12-3/TRBV12-4	TRBD2	CASTNSGGGTTGELFF	TGTGCCAGCACTAATAGCGGGGGGGGGACCACCGGGGAGCTGTTTTTT
TRBJ2-2	many	15	TRBV7-8	-	CASSLGTANTGELFF	TGTGCCAGCAGCTTAGGGACGGCGAACACCGGGGAGCTGTTTTTT
TRBJ1-5	-	13	TRBV6-1	-	CASSRASGQPQHF	TGTGCCAGCAGTCGAGCCTCCGGTCAGCCCCAGCATTTT
TRBJ2-2	-	14	TRBV25-1	-	CASRETGITGELFF	TGTGCCAGCAGGGAGACAGGAATCACCGGGGAGCTGTTTTTT
TRBJ1-1	many	17	TRBV6-4	-	CASSRHPGRGRGTEAFF	TGTGCCAGCAGCCGGCATCCAGGGAGAGGGAGGGGCACTGAAGCTTTCTTT
TRBJ2-7	once	14	TRBV25-1	-	CASSPTRTVYEQYF	TGTGCCAGCAGCCCCACCCGGACCGTTTACGAGCAGTACTTC
TRBJ1-2	few	15	TRBV20-1	TRBD1	CSAITTGQGNYGYTF	TGCAGTGCTATAACAACCGGACAGGGAAACTATGGCTACACCTTC
TRBJ1-2	few	13	TRBV7-9	-	CASSHGQRYGYTF	TGTGCCAGCAGCCATGGACAGCGCTATGGCTACACCTTC
TRBJ2-5	few	9	TRBV18	-	CASRGHPYF	TGTGCCAGCCGGGGGCATCCGTACTTC
TRBJ2-3	few	17	TRBV2	TRBD2	CASRAIVAGGLTDTQYF	TGTGCCAGCAGGGCAATTGTCGCGGGGGGGCTCACAGATACGCAGTATTTT
TRBJ2-7	once	16	TRBV6-1	-	CASSATRGTFTYEQYF	TGTGCCAGCAGTGCAACCCGTGGGACTTTTACCTACGAGCAGTACTTC
TRBJ2-7	few	14	TRBV7-9	TRBD2	CASSTSGQGIEQYF	TGTGCCAGCAGCACTAGCGGTCAGGGGATCGAGCAGTACTTC
TRBJ2-7	many	16	TRBV13	TRBD2	CASSNREGRSSYEQYF	TGTGCCAGCAGTAATAGGGAGGGTAGGTCGTCCTACGAGCAGTACTTC